The present T cell receptor (beta chain) was sequenced within a study of vaccination effects on CD4 cells after COVID-19. Background on the study: Participants received two doses of either the BNT162b2 or mRNA-1273 vaccine. General study findings and limits: Both infection-induced and vaccine-induced clones contracted markedly at late post-vaccination timepoints.

This clone was seen once. Its antigen is currently unknown. TCRdb's copy holds only in-frame clones and misses some; the assay was immunoSEQ multiplex PCR. The sample has about 45,000 clones; around 70% are singletons. Within the ViraFEST assay, antigen-specific CD4+ T cells underwent expansion with viral peptide pools prior to sequencing. A roughly 10-day culture period preceded the isolation of CD4+ T cells. The person acquired a PCR-confirmed SARS-CoV-2 infection between March and December 2020. Wells each received over 1.5 million PBMC, cultured with approximately 10 IU/ml IL-2 and 9.5 to 10 ug/ml peptides. The CDR3 loop spans 12 amino acids. Germline values: CDR1 SGHTA, CDR2 FQGNSA. V gave up 6 bases and J gave up 9 bases, with 11 bases separating them.

This receptor was identified in a human donor who had a prior SARS-CoV-2 infection. The sequencing here drew on CD4+ T cells from PBMCs cultured with a peptide pool, taken before COVID-19 vaccination. The V gene is TRBV7-2, the J gene TRBJ1-4, with D perhaps TRBD1 (6 bases). The CDR3 protein is CASRTGAQKLFF. The DNA for the CDR3 is TGTGCCAGCAGGACAGGCGCCCAAAAACTGTTTTTT.